This TCR beta chain was captured in a study of cytomegalovirus exposure and HLA in healthy donors. With respect to this clone: The antigen is undetermined.

CDR3 size: 13 residues. Germline CDR1 reads MDHEN; CDR2 reads SYDVKM. V was trimmed by 10 bases and J by 4 bases, leaving 13 bases between them. Whole-study results and caveats: Of the V segments, some could not be distinguished, including TRBV6-2 and TRBV6-3, and were excluded. Through in vitro validation, three CMV-associated chains were shown to be specific for CMV antigens. The authors reported that TCR beta sequences could predict HLA-A and HLA-B alleles. These predictions were accurate for most subjects in the first cohort.

Vbeta (60) and Jbeta (13) primers were used in the PCR. The protocol was immunoSEQ multiplex PCR, while the TCRdb copy is restricted to in-frame clones and leaves out a portion. Of 150,000 to 250,000 clones listed, roughly 72% are singletons. The rearrangement uses TRBV28 and TRBJ2-2; a possible D gene is TRBD1 (6 bases). Sequenced input: PBMCs. This TCR derives from a man aged 30 to 39 in good health and CMV-seronegative. CDR3 region: CAIHPGVTGELFF. The CDR3 region has the DNA TGTGCCATCCACCCAGGGGTCACCGGGGAGCTGTTTTTT.